The rows below give T cell receptor beta chains drawn from one sample of a study of CD8 T cells in ankylosing spondylitis. TCRdb independently ran MiXCR on the 5' RACE reads; one entry per CDR3 protein. The sample shows 100,000 to 150,000 distinct CDR3 sequences, roughly a tenth of them seen only once. The specimen sequenced was blood, either unsorted or a sorted T cell fraction (not recorded which). The receptors originated from a male donor with ankylosing spondylitis or in good health (not recorded which). Both conserved end residues are part of each CDR3. The D gene is left open where the match is weak. Clone sizes are given selectively: once, few, many, or a class where the clone is expanded.

TGTGCCACCAGCAGAGGTCCCATCGGAATCGAGGTGGGCGAAAAAGAGACCCAGTACTTC CATSRGPIGIEVGEKETQYF many - TRBJ2-5 20 TRBV15
TGCAGTGCTAGAGATATACTAGCGGCGACAAATTCCTACAATGAGCAGTTCTTC CSARDILAATNSYNEQFF many TRBD2 TRBJ2-1 18 TRBV20-1
TGTGCCAGTAGTAGCCCCGGGCGGGAGGACACCGGGGAGCTGTTTTTT CASSSPGREDTGELFF - TRBD2 TRBJ2-2 16 TRBV19
TGTGCCAGCACCCGAGGGACGAGCTCCTACAATGAGCAGTTCTTC CASTRGTSSYNEQFF - - TRBJ2-1 15 TRBV12-5
TGTGCCAGCAGTTCCACCGGGACTAGCGGGAGGCTGCCCAAGAATGAGCAGTTCTTC CASSSTGTSGRLPKNEQFF - TRBD2 TRBJ2-1 19 TRBV6-6
TGCAGTGCTAGGGCCACTTTCGGGAGTTCGGCAGATACGCAGTATTTT CSARATFGSSADTQYF many - TRBJ2-3 16 TRBV20-1
TGTGCCAGCAGCACTCAAACCTTGAGCAGCCGGGACTACCAGCAGTACTTC CASSTQTLSSRDYQQYF - TRBD2 TRBJ2-7 17 TRBV7-9
TGTGCCAGCAGCCGTAAAGGGGCGGGCACTGAAGCTTTCTTT CASSRKGAGTEAFF many - TRBJ1-1 14 TRBV7-2
TGCAGTGCTAGGGGACGGCCATCTAATTCACCCCTCCACTTT CSARGRPSNSPLHF - - TRBJ1-6 14 TRBV20-1
TGTGCCATCCAAACAGGGCGGAACACCGGGGAGCTGTTTTTT CAIQTGRNTGELFF - - TRBJ2-2 14 TRBV19
TGTGCCAGCAGTTACAGCTGGGGGAACACTGAAGCTTTCTTT CASSYSWGNTEAFF many - TRBJ1-1 14 TRBV6-5
TGTGCCAGCAGCCATTATACGAACACCGGGGAGCTGTTTTTT CASSHYTNTGELFF few - TRBJ2-2 14 TRBV3-1
TGTGCCAGCAGATTACCCGGGACCCCAGGTTTCTTC CASRLPGTPGFF many - TRBJ2-1 12 TRBV7-2
TGTGCCAGCAGCCCTACTAGCGGGAGGGCATCAGAGACCCAGTACTTC CASSPTSGRASETQYF many TRBD2 TRBJ2-5 16 TRBV5-5
TGTGCCAGCAGACCGGGGACAGCCCGGATCTATGGCTACACCTTC CASRPGTARIYGYTF few TRBD1 TRBJ1-2 15 TRBV6-2/TRBV6-3
TGTGCCAGCAGCTTAAGAAGAGACAGGGGTTGGGAGACCCAGTACTTC CASSLRRDRGWETQYF few TRBD1 TRBJ2-5 16 TRBV7-2
TGTGCCAGCACCAACGAGGGGACTAGCGGGAGTAATGAGCAGTTCTTC CASTNEGTSGSNEQFF many TRBD2 TRBJ2-1 16 TRBV12-3/TRBV12-4
TGCGCCAGCAGCTCAAGCACAGATACGCAGTATTTT CASSSSTDTQYF many - TRBJ2-3 12 TRBV5-1
TGTGCCAGCGCGGGGCCTTCGAGTTATGGCTACACCTTC CASAGPSSYGYTF many - TRBJ1-2 13 TRBV12-3/TRBV12-4
TGCGCCAGCAGCTCCCTAGGCAGCTCCTACGAGCAGTACTTC CASSSLGSSYEQYF many - TRBJ2-7 14 TRBV5-1
TGCAGTGCTAGAGATTTGACTAGCGGGTTTTACAATGAGCAGTTCTTC CSARDLTSGFYNEQFF many TRBD2 TRBJ2-1 16 TRBV20-1
TGCAGTGCTAGAGGTCCGGGACTAGCGGGAGTGGAGACCCAGTACTTC CSARGPGLAGVETQYF many TRBD2 TRBJ2-5 16 TRBV20-1
TGTGCCAGCTCACCAACGGCCGGCTACGAGCAGTACTTC CASSPTAGYEQYF many - TRBJ2-7 13 TRBV18
TGTGCCAGCAGGTCCGGGACCTTTTACTCCGGGGAGCTGTTTTTT CASRSGTFYSGELFF many - TRBJ2-2 15 TRBV6-1
TGCAGTGCTAGAGAGACTACCACAGATACGCAGTATTTT CSARETTTDTQYF many - TRBJ2-3 13 TRBV20-1
TGCAGTGCTGGGGGGACAGGGGGCGCGAAGCAGTACTTC CSAGGTGGAKQYF many TRBD1 TRBJ2-7 13 TRBV20-1
TGTGCCAGCAGCTTAGGGGTAAACTACGAGCAGTACTTC CASSLGVNYEQYF many - TRBJ2-7 13 TRBV7-8
TGTGCCAGCAGCTTGCAAGAGGGAATAAAAGCTTTCTTT CASSLQEGIKAFF many - TRBJ1-1 13 TRBV5-5
TGCAGCGTTTTCGAGAAATTGGGGACCCAGTACTTC CSVFEKLGTQYF many - TRBJ2-5 12 TRBV29-1
TGCAGCGTATCGACTAGCGGGACCACCGGGGAGCTGTTTTTT CSVSTSGTTGELFF many TRBD2 TRBJ2-2 14 TRBV29-1
TGCAGTGCTAGACATGTCGTACGGGGAAACTATGGCTACACCTTC CSARHVVRGNYGYTF few - TRBJ1-2 15 TRBV20-1
TGCGCCAGCAGCCAAGTCAACGGATACCAAGAGACCCAGTACTTC CASSQVNGYQETQYF many - TRBJ2-5 15 TRBV4-1
TGTGCCAGCAGCCCCAGACTAGCAATGTCATCGGATACGCAGTATTTT CASSPRLAMSSDTQYF many TRBD2 TRBJ2-3 16 TRBV7-2
TGCAGTGCTAGATCGAGGAGGCAGGGCACCTACGAGCAGTACTTC CSARSRRQGTYEQYF - - TRBJ2-7 15 TRBV20-1
TGCGCCAGCAGCTTGGGGCAGAGCTCCTACAATGAGCAGTTCTTC CASSLGQSSYNEQFF many - TRBJ2-1 15 TRBV5-1
TGTGCCAGCAGCCCCGTACTAGACGAGCAGTACTTC CASSPVLDEQYF many - TRBJ2-7 12 TRBV27
TGTGCCAGCAGTCGTAAACTAAGGGGACTTAGTACAAAGAATGAGCAGTTCTTC CASSRKLRGLSTKNEQFF few - TRBJ2-1 18 TRBV12-3/TRBV12-4
TGTGCCAGCAGCTCGGCAGGGGGCAAGAACACCGGGGAGCTGTTTTTT CASSSAGGKNTGELFF many TRBD1 TRBJ2-2 16 TRBV7-2
TGTGCCAGCAGTTCCTCCGTGCAGGGGGCTCAGCCCCAGCATTTT CASSSSVQGAQPQHF many TRBD1 TRBJ1-5 15 TRBV12-3/TRBV12-4
TGCAGCGTTGAGATGCCTGACAGCTCCTACAATGAGCAGTTCTTC CSVEMPDSSYNEQFF few - TRBJ2-1 15 TRBV29-1
TGTGCCAGCAGTGGAGAAGAGACCCAGTACTTC CASSGEETQYF - - TRBJ2-5 11 TRBV2
TGTGCCAGCAGCTCTGGGGCGGCCTATGGCTACACCTTC CASSSGAAYGYTF many - TRBJ1-2 13 TRBV7-9
TGTGCCAGCAGTTACCCCCGGGGGCCCGCTCTGCATTTT CASSYPRGPALHF - - TRBJ1-5 13 TRBV6-2/TRBV6-3
TGTGCCAGCAGCCCAAGCGGGAGGGCAGGTGAGCAGTTCTTC CASSPSGRAGEQFF - TRBD2 TRBJ2-1 14 TRBV4-2
TGCAGTGCTAGCACCTTAGCGGACTACAATGAGCAGTTCTTC CSASTLADYNEQFF many - TRBJ2-1 14 TRBV20-1
TGTGCCAGCAGGCACAGCGGTTCTGGGGCCAACGGCCTGACTTTC CASRHSGSGANGLTF - - TRBJ2-6 15 TRBV3-1
TGCAGCGTTGAAGTAGGGAACTATGGCTACACCTTC CSVEVGNYGYTF - - TRBJ1-2 12 TRBV29-1
TGTGCCAGCAGTTTAGGAGCGGGAGACTCCAATGAGCAGTTCTTC CASSLGAGDSNEQFF few TRBD2 TRBJ2-1 15 TRBV12-3/TRBV12-4
TGTGCCAGCAGCTTAGAGGGGCAGGGTCAAGAGACCCAGTACTTC CASSLEGQGQETQYF - - TRBJ2-5 15 TRBV7-2
TGCAGTGCTAGGTTCCCTTGGACGGAGCTGAAGCAGTTCTTC CSARFPWTELKQFF many - TRBJ2-1 14 TRBV20-1
TGTGCCAGCAGTCGGACGGCTAAAACTTCGAACACCGGGGAGCTGTTTTTT CASSRTAKTSNTGELFF many - TRBJ2-2 17 TRBV12-3/TRBV12-4
TGTGCCAGCAGCCAAGATCATTCCATTCAGTACTTC CASSQDHSIQYF many - TRBJ2-4 12 TRBV14
TGTGCCAGCAGCTTAGCTTGGGGGGAAGGGTACGAGCAGTACTTC CASSLAWGEGYEQYF many - TRBJ2-7 15 TRBV7-6
TGTGCCAGCAGCGAGAAGGGGCAGGATACGCAGTATTTT CASSEKGQDTQYF many - TRBJ2-3 13 TRBV7-2
TGCGCCAGCAGCCCGCGACAGGGGGCCGGAAACACCATATATTTT CASSPRQGAGNTIYF many TRBD1 TRBJ1-3 15 TRBV5-1
TGCAGCGTTGAAGAGGTTAGGGAGACCCAGTACTTC CSVEEVRETQYF many - TRBJ2-5 12 TRBV29-1
TGCGCCAGCAGCCAGACCGGGACTAGCGGCCTCTACGAGCAGTACTTC CASSQTGTSGLYEQYF - TRBD2 TRBJ2-7 16 TRBV5-1